This TCR beta chain stems from a study of response to subunit inactivated influenza vaccine (dated by TCRdb to about 2018). General notes on the study: The study used deep quantitative T cell receptor repertoire profiling to track responses to a trivalent subunit inactivated influenza vaccine.

This clonotype was seen a few times. The antigen this receptor binds is unknown. Base qualities are not at hand, and no much larger clone is one base apart. What the authors observed across the whole study: It was suggested by the authors that each seasonal influenza vaccination may recruit only a limited number of new T cells.

The cysteine opens and the phenylalanine closes a CDR3 of 14 amino acids. Left in the record is the CDR3 DNA by itself, 42 bases read in frame from the first base. Here V drops 4 bases and J drops 2 bases, and the junction holds 4 bases not matched to any gene. The library was produced with RT-PCR. Sequencing took place on an Illumina HiSeq 2500. TCRdb reanalyzed the raw reads on its own, using fastp at Q25 for trimming and MiXCR for clone calling, and kept in-frame beta chains. Rows merge per CDR3 protein into single entries with the most common DNA and genes. The sample includes around 520,000 distinct CDR3 sequences, with about an eighth observed a single time. Together, the top ten hold approximately 10% of the sample.

The TCR sequence derives from a man aged 45-65 years who received an inactivated influenza vaccine. Donor details come from another sample of the same person, matched by shared clones. This chain joins TRBV12-3 or TRBV12-4 to TRBJ2-7, and TRBD1 matches 8 of the central bases. This sample comprised PBMCs from blood, obtained on the day of vaccination. The CDR3 protein sequence reads: CASSSTGATYEQYF. The DNA sequence follows: TGTGCCAGCAGTTCGACAGGGGCCACCTACGAGCAGTACTTC.